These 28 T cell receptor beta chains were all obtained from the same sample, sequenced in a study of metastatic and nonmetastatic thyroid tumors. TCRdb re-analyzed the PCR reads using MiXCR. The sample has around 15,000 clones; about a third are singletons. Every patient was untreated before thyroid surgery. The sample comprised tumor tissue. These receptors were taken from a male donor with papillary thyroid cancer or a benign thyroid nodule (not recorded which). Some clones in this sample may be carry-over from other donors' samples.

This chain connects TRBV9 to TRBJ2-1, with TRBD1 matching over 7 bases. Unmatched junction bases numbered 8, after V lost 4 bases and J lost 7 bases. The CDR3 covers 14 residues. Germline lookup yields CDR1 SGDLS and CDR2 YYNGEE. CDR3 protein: CASSPQTGRNEQFF. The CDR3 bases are TGTGCCAGCAGCCCTCAGACAGGGCGGAATGAGCAGTTCTTC.

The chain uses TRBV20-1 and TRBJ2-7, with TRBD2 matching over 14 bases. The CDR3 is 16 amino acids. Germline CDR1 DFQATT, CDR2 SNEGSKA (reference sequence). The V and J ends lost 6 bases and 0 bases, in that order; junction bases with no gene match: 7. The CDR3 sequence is CSAGGLAGVPSYEQYF. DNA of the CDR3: TGCAGTGCGGGGGGACTAGCGGGAGTTCCCTCCTACGAGCAGTACTTC.

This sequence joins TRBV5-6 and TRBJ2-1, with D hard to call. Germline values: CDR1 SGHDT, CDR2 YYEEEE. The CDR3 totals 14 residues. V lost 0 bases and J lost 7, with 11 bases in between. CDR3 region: CASSLVAVGNEQFF. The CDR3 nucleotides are TGTGCCAGCAGCTTGGTGGCGGTCGGTAATGAGCAGTTCTTC.

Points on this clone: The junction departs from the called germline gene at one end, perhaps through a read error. CDR3 bases: TGTGGCGGGACGAAGTGGACAGGGTCCCACGATCAGTACTTC. This gives the protein CGGTKWTGSHDQYF. The J gene is TRBJ2-7, the V gene TRBV30; 8 bases map to TRBD1. Germline CDR1 and CDR2: GTSNPN and SVGIG (reference sequence). The CDR3 length is 14 residues. Full variable domain (outside the CDR3, taken from reference TRBV30 and TRBJ2-7): SQTIHQWPATLVQPVGSPLSLECTVEGTSNPNLYWYRQAAGRGLQLLFYSVGIGQISSEVPQNLSASRPQDRQFILSSKKLLLSDSGFYLCGGTKWTGSHDQYFGPGTRLTVT.

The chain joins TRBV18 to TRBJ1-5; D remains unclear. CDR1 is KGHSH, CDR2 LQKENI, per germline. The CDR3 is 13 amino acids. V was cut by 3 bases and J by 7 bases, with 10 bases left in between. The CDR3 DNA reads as TGTGCCAGCTCACCGGGAGCCAAACAGCCCCAGCATTTT. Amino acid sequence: CASSPGAKQPQHF.

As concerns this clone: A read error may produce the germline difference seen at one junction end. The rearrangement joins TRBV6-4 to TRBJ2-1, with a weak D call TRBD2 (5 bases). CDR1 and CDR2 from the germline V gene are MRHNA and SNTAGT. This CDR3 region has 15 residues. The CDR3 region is CASIDSSGSYNEQFF. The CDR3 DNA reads TGTGCCAGCATTGACTCCAGCGGCTCCTACAATGAGCAGTTCTTC.

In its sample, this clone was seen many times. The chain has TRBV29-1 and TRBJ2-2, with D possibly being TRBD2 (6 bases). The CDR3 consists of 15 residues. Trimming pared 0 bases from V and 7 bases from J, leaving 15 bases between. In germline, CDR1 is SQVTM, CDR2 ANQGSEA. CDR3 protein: CSVEDPTSRLGELFF. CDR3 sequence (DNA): TGCAGCGTTGAAGATCCTACTAGCAGGCTCGGGGAGCTGTTTTTT.

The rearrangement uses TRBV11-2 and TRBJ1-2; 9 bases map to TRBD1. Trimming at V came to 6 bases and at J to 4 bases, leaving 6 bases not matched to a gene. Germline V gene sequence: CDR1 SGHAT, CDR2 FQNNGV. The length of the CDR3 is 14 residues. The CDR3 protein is CASRSTGGSYGYTF. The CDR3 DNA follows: TGTGCCAGCAGGTCGACAGGGGGTAGCTATGGCTACACCTTC.

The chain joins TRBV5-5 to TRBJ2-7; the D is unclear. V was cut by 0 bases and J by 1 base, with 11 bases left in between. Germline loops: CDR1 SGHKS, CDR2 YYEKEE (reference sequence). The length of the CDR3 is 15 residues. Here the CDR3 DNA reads TGTGCCAGCAGCTTGGATTTTCCAGCATCCTACGAGCAGTACTTC. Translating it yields CASSLDFPASYEQYF.

The CDR3 coding sequence is TGTGCCAGCTCACCACCTTCCTACGAGCAGTACTTC. Translating it yields CASSPPSYEQYF. The chain carries TRBV18 and TRBJ2-7; no clear D gene. V lost 0 bases and J lost 1, with 1 base in between. Germline values: CDR1 KGHSH, CDR2 LQKENI. The CDR3 sequence is 12 residues long.

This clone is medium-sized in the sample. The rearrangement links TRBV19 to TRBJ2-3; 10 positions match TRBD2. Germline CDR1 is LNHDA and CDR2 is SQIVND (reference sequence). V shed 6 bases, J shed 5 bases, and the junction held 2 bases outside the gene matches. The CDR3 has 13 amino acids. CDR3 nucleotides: TGTGCCAGTAGGGGACTAGCGTTAGATACGCAGTATTTT. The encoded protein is CASRGLALDTQYF.

CDR3 region: CASSLGLAVDYEQYF. The CDR3 bases are TGTGCCAGCAGCTTAGGACTAGCGGTGGATTACGAGCAGTACTTC. The genes are TRBV7-8 and TRBJ2-7; TRBD2 matches at 9 bases. The CDR3 totals 15 residues. CDR1 SGHVS and CDR2 FQNEAQ come from the germline V gene. After removal of 1 base from V and 4 bases from J, the junction contained 5 bases not matched to a gene.

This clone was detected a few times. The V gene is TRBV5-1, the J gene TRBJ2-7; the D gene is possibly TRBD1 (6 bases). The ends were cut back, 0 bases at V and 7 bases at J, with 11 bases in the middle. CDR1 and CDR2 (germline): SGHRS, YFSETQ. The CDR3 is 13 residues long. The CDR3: CASSLAGVGEQYF. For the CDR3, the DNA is TGCGCCAGCAGCTTGGCAGGGGTGGGGGAGCAGTACTTC.

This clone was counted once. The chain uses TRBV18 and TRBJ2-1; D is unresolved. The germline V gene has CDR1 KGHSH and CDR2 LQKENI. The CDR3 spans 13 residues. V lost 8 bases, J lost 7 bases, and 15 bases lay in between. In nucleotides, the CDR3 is TGTGCCAGCAGCCCTGGCTGGGGTAATGAGCAGTTCTTC. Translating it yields CASSPGWGNEQFF.

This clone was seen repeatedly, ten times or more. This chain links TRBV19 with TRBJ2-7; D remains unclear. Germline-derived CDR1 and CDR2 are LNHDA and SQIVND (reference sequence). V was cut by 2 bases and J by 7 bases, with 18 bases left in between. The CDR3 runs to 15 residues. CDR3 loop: CASSISGVLPGEQYF. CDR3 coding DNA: TGTGCCAGTAGTATATCTGGGGTGCTCCCGGGTGAGCAGTACTTC.

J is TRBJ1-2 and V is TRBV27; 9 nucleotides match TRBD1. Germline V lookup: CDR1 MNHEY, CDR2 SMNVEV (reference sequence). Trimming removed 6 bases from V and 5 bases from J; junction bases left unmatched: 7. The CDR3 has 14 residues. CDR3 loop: CASSSGQGIYGYTF. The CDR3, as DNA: TGTGCCAGCAGCAGTGGACAGGGGATTTATGGCTACACCTTC.

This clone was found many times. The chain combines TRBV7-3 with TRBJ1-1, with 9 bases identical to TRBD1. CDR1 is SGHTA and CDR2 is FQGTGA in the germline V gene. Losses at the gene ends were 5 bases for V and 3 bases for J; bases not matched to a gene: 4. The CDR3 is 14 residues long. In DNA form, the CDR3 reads TGTGCCAGCAGCGTGGGACAGGGACACACTGAAGCTTTCTTT. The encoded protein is CASSVGQGHTEAFF. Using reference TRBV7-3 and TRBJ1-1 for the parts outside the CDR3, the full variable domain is GAGVSQTPSNKVTEKGKYVELRCDPISGHTALYWYRQSLGQGPEFLIYFQGTGAADDSGLPNDRFFAVRPEGSVSTLKIQRTERGDSAVYLCASSVGQGHTEAFFGQGTRLTVV.

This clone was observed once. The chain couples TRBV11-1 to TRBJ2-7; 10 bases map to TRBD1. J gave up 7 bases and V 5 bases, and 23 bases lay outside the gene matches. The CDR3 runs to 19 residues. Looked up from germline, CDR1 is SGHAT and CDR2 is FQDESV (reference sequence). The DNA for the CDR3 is TGTGCCAGCAGCCGATTTCCCGGGACAGGGGTAGGCCGACCGGGGGAGCAGTACTTC. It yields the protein CASSRFPGTGVGRPGEQYF.

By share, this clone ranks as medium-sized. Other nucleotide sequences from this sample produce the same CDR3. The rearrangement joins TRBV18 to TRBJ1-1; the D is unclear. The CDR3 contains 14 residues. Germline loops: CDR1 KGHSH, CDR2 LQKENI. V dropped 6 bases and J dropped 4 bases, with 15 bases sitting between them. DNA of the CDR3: TGTGCCAGCTCGCCCGTGGAGGAGGGCACTGAAGCTTTCTTT. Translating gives CASSPVEEGTEAFF.

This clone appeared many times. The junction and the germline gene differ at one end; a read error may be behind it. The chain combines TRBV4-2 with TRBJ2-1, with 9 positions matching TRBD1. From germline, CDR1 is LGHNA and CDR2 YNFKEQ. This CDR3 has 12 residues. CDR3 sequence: CASSQQQGAPVF. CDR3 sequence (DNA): TGTGCCAGCAGCCAACAACAGGGGGCCCCAGTCTTC.

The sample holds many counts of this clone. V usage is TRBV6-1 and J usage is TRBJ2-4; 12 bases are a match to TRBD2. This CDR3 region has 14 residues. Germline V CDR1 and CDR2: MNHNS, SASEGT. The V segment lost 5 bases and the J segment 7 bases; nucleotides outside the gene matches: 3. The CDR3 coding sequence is TGTGCCAGCAGTCGAACTAGCGGGGGGAACATTCAGTACTTC. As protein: CASSRTSGGNIQYF.

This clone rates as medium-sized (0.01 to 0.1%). The chain's CDR3 is CASSYTLRGGVYEQYF. The CDR3 bases are TGTGCCAGCAGTTACACTTTGCGGGGGGGGGTCTACGAGCAGTACTTC. The rearrangement uses TRBV6-5 and TRBJ2-7; 9 nucleotides agree with TRBD2. This CDR3 comprises 16 residues. After removal of 2 bases from V and 3 bases from J, the junction contained 8 bases not matched to a gene. Germline V gene sequence: CDR1 MNHEY, CDR2 SVGAGI.

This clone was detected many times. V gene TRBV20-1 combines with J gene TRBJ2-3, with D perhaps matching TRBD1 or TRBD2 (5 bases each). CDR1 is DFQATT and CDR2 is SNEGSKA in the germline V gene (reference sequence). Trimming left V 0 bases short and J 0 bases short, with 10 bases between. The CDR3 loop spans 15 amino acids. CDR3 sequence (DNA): TGCAGTGCTAGAGATCGGGGCGGGAGCACAGATACGCAGTATTTT. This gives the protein CSARDRGGSTDTQYF.

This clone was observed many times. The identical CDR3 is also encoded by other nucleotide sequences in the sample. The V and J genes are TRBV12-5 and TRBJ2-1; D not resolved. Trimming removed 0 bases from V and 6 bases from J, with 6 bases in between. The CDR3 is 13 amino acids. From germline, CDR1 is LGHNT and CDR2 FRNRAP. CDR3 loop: CASGLVQSNEQFF. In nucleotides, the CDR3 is TGTGCTAGTGGTTTGGTACAGTCCAATGAGCAGTTCTTC.

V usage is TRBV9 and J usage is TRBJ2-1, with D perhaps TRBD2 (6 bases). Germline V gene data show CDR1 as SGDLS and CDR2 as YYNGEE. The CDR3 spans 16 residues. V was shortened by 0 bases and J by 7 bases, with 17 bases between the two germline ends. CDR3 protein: CASSVEEGGRRNEQFF. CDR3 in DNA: TGTGCCAGCAGCGTAGAGGAGGGAGGAAGGAGGAATGAGCAGTTCTTC.

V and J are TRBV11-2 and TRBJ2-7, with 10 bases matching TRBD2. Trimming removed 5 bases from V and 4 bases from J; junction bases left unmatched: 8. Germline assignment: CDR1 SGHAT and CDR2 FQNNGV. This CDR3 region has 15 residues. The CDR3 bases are TGTGCCAGCAGCAACCGGGCTAGCGGGAGATACGAGCAGTACTTC. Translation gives CASSNRASGRYEQYF.

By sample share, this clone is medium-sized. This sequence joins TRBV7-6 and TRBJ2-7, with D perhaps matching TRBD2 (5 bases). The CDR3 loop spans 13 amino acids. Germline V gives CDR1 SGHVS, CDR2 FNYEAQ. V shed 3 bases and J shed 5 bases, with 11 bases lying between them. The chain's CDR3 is CASSFTGVDEQYF. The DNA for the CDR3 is TGTGCCAGCAGCTTTACCGGGGTTGACGAGCAGTACTTC. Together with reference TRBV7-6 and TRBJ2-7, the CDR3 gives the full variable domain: GAGVSQSPRYKVTKRGQDVALRCDPISGHVSLYWYRQALGQGPEFLTYFNYEAQQDKSGLPNDRFSAERPEGSISTLTIQRTEQRDSAMYRCASSFTGVDEQYFGPGTRLTVT.

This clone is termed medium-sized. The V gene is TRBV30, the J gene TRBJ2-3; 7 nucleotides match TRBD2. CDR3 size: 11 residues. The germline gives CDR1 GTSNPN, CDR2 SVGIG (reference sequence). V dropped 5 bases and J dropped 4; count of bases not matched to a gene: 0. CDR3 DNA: TGTGCCTGGGGGAGGGCAGATACGCAGTATTTT. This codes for CAWGRADTQYF.